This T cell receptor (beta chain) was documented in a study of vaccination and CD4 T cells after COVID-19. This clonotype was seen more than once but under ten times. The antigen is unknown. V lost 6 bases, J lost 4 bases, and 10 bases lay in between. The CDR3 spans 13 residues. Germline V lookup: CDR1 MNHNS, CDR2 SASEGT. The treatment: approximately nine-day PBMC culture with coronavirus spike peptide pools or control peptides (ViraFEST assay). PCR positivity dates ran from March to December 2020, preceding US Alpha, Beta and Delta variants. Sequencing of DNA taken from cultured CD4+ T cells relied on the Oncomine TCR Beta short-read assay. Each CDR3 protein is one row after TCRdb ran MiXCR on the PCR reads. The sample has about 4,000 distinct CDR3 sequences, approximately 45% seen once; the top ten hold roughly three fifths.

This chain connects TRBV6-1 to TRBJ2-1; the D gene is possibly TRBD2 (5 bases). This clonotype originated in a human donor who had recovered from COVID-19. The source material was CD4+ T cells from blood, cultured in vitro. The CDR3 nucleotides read TGTGCCAGCAGCAGGACTGATTACAATGAGCAGTTCTTC. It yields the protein CASSRTDYNEQFF.